This T cell receptor (beta chain) is drawn from a study of T cells in Graves' hyperthyroidism and ophthalmopathy. In the study overall: Peripheral blood samples were taken at initial diagnosis, prior to any treatment.

Amplification yielded TCR beta CDR3 regions, with RNA transcripts as the source. The primer set for the first-round RT-PCR of the TCR CDR3 was HTBI. MiXCR was run by TCRdb on the multiplex PCR reads, yielding one entry per CDR3 protein. The data contain a few hundred thousand distinct CDR3 sequences, about 16% of them singletons. This clonotype was counted ten times or more. No antigen is known for it. The V gene lost 2 bases and the J gene lost 0 bases, with 17 bases spanning the gap. Germline assignment: CDR1 DFQATT and CDR2 SNEGSKA (reference sequence). The CDR3 loop spans 16 amino acids. Study conclusions and caveats: The model foresaw ophthalmopathy a median around 6.8 months prior to onset.

Material for sequencing was blood. The genes are TRBV20-1 and TRBJ2-7; perhaps TRBD1 as D (6 bases). The receptor was derived from a woman aged 25 to 39 with Graves' hyperthyroidism. CDR3: CSARQQGSRASYEQYF. DNA for the CDR3: TGCAGTGCTAGACAACAGGGCTCCCGTGCCTCCTACGAGCAGTACTTC.